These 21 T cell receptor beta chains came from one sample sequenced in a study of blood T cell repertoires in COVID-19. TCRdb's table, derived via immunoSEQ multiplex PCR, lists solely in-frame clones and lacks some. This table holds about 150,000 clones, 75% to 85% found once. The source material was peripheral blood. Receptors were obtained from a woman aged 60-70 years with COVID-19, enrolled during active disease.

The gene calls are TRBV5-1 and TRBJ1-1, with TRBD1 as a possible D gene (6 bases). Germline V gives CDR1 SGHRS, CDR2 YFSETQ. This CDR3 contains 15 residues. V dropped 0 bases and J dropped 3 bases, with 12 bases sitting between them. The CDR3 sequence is CASSLGPGVYTEAFF. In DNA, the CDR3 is TGCGCCAGCAGCTTGGGGCCAGGGGTGTACACTGAAGCTTTCTTT.

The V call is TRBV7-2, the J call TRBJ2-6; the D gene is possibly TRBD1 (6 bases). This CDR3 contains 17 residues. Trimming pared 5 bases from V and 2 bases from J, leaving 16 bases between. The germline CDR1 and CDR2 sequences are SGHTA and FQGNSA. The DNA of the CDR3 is TGTGCCAGCAGCCTGCAGGGGATCAGAGCTGGGGCCAACGTCCTGACTTTC. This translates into CASSLQGIRAGANVLTF.

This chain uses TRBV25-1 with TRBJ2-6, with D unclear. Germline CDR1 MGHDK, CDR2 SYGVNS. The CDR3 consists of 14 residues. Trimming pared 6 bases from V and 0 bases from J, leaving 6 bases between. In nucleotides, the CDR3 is TGTGCCAGCAGCTTCGGCTCTGGGGCCAACGTCCTGACTTTC. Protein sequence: CASSFGSGANVLTF.

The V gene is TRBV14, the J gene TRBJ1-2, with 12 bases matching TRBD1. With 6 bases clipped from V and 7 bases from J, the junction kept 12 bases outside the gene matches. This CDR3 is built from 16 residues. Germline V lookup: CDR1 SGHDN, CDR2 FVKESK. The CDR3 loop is CASSSGQGARFGGYTF. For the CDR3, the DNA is TGTGCCAGCAGTTCGGGACAGGGGGCGCGATTCGGTGGCTACACCTTC.

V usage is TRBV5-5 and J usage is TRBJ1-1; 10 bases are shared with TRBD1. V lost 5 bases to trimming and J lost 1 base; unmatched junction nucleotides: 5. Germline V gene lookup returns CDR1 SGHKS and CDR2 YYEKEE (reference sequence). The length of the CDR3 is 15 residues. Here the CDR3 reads CASRSRQGANTEAFF. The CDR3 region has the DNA TGTGCCAGCAGGTCACGACAGGGGGCGAACACTGAAGCTTTCTTT.

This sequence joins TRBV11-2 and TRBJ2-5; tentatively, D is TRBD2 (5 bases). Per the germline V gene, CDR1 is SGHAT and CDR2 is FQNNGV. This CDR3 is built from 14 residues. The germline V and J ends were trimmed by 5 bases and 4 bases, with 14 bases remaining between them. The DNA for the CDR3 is TGTGCCAGCAGCCACCGTCGGGGAATAGAGACCCAGTACTTC. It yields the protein CASSHRRGIETQYF.

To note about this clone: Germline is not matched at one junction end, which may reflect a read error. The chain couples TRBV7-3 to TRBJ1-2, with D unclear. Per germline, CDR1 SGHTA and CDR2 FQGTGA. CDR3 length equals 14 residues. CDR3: CAGSSGPTVYGYTF. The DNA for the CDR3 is TGTGCCGGCAGCTCAGGCCCGACGGTCTATGGCTACACCTTC.

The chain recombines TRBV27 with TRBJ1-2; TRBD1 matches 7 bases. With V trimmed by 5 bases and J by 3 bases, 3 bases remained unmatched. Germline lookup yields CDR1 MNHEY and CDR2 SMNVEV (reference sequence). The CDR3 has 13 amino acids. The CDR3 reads CASSPTGYYGYTF. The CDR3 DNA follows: TGTGCCAGCAGTCCGACAGGGTACTATGGCTACACCTTC.

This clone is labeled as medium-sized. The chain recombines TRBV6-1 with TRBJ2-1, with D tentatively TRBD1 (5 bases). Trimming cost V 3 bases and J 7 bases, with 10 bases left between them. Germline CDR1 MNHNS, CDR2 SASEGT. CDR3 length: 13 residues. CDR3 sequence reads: CASSDTQGNEQFF. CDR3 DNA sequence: TGTGCCAGCAGTGATACGCAGGGAAATGAGCAGTTCTTC.

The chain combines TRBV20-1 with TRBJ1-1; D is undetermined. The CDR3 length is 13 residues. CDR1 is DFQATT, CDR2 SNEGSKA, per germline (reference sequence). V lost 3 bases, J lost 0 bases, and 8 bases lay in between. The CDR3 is CSASSAVNTEAFF. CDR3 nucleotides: TGCAGTGCTAGTAGTGCAGTGAACACTGAAGCTTTCTTT.

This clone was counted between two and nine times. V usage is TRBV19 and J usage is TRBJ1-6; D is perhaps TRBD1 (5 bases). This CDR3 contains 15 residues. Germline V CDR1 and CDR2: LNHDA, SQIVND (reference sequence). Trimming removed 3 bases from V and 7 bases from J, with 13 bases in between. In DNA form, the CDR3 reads TGTGCCAGTAGTATGGGCCAGGGTGGGAATTCACCCCTCCACTTT. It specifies CASSMGQGGNSPLHF.

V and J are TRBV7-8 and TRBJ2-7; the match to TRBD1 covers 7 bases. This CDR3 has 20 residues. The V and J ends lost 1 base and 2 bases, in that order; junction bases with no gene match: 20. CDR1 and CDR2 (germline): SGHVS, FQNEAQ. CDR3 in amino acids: CASSLVGLPLDRVSTYEQYV. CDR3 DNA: TGTGCCAGCAGCTTAGTTGGTCTTCCCCTAGACAGGGTTTCTACCTACGAGCAGTACGTC.

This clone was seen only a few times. The CDR3 DNA is TGTGCCTGGAGTGGACAGGACAGGGGAATGAGTGGCTACACCTTC. Its translation: CAWSGQDRGMSGYTF. This rearrangement joins TRBV30 to TRBJ1-2; 9 bases fit TRBD1. The CDR3 is 15 residues long. Per germline, CDR1 GTSNPN and CDR2 SVGIG (reference sequence). V was pared by 1 base and J by 7 bases, with 10 bases of the junction left unmatched. Based on the CDR3 plus reference TRBV30 and TRBJ1-2, the full variable domain is SQTIHQWPATLVQPVGSPLSLECTVEGTSNPNLYWYRQAAGRGLQLLFYSVGIGQISSEVPQNLSASRPQDRQFILSSKKLLLSDSGFYLCAWSGQDRGMSGYTFGSGTRLTVV.

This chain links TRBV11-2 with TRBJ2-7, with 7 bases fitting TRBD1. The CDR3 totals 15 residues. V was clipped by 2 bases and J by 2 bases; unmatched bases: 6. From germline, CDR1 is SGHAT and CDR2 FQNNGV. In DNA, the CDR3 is TGTGCCAGCAGCTTATCACAGACAGGGACCTACGAGCAGTACGTC. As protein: CASSLSQTGTYEQYV.

Written as DNA, the CDR3 is TGCGCCAGCAGCCATATCGAGGCCCGCACTGAAGCTTTCTTT. Amino acids: CASSHIEARTEAFF. The rearrangement links TRBV4-1 to TRBJ1-1; D gene uncertain. With 3 bases removed from V and 4 bases from J, the gap between germline ends came to 12 bases. This CDR3 is built from 14 residues. Germline values: CDR1 MGHRA, CDR2 YSYEKL.

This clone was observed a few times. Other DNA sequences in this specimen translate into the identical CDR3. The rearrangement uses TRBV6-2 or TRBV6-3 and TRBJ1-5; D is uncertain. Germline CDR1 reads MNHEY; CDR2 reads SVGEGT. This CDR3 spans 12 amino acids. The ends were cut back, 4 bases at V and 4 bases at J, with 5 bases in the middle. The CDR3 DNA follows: TGTGCCAGCAGTTCCGGGAATCAGCCCCAGCATTTT. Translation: CASSSGNQPQHF.

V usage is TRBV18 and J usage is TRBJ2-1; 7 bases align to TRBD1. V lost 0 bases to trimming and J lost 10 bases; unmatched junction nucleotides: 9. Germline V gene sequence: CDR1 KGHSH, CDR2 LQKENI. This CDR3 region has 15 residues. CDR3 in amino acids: CASSPPSSTGDEQFF. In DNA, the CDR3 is TGTGCCAGCTCACCACCCTCCTCAACAGGGGACGAGCAGTTCTTC.

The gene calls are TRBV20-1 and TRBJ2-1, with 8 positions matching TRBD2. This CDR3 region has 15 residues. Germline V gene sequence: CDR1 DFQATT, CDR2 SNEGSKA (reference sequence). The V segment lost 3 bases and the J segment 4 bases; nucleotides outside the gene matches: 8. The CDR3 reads CSASLRAGGYNEQFF. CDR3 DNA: TGCAGTGCTAGTCTCCGGGCGGGGGGTTACAATGAGCAGTTCTTC.

The DNA of the CDR3 is TGTGCCACCAGCACCCGGGACAGGGTCTACAATGAGCAGTTCTTC. Translation gives CATSTRDRVYNEQFF. The chain couples TRBV15 to TRBJ2-1, with TRBD1 matching over 9 bases. CDR1 is LNHNV and CDR2 is YYDKDF in the germline V gene (reference sequence). V lost 4 bases and J lost 3; bases outside the gene matches: 4. The CDR3 runs 15 residues.

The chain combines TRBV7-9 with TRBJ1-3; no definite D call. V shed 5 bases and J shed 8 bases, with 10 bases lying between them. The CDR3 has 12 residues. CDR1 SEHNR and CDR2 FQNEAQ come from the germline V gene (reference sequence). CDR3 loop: CASSPLRDTIYF. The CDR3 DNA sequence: TGTGCCAGCAGCCCACTGAGAGACACCATATATTTT.

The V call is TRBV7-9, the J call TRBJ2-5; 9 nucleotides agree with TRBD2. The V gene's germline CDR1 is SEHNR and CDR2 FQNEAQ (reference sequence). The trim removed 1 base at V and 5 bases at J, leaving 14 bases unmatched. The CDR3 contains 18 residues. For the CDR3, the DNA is TGTGCCAGCAGCTTAGGACAAGCGGGAGGTTGGGGTTTGGAGACCCAGTACTTC. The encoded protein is CASSLGQAGGWGLETQYF.